These 30 T cell receptor beta chains came from one sample sequenced in a study of blood T cell repertoires in COVID-19 (dated by TCRdb to the early 2020s). The library was made by the immunoSEQ multiplex PCR assay. TCRdb carries this immuneACCESS record with in-frame sequences only. Its versions omit some clonotypes, under half of them owing to an unresolved V gene in the studies checked, with the rest unexplained. This sample lists over 20,000 clones; about 92% were detected once. The ten top clones hold less than 3.5% of the sample. The sample was peripheral blood. These receptors originate from a man between 65 and 85 years old with acute or convalescent COVID-19.

The V gene is TRBV6-5, the J gene TRBJ1-3, with D maybe TRBD1 (6 bases). Trimming took 6 bases from V and 0 from J, leaving 9 bases between them. Germline V lookup: CDR1 MNHEY, CDR2 SVGAGI. The CDR3 consists of 14 residues. CDR3 DNA: TGTGCCAGCAGGGACAGCTACTCTGGAAACACCATATATTTT. Amino acid sequence: CASRDSYSGNTIYF.

The CDR3 nucleotides read TGTGCCAGTAGTCGGACAGGGGGCTTTGGCAAAAACATTCAGTACTTC. It codes for CASSRTGGFGKNIQYF. The gene calls are TRBV19 and TRBJ2-4; 11 nucleotides align to TRBD1. CDR3 length: 16 amino acids. The V segment lost 5 bases and the J segment 3 bases; nucleotides outside the gene matches: 6. The germline V gene has CDR1 LNHDA and CDR2 SQIVND (reference sequence).

This clone turned up a few times. CDR3 residues: CASSPESSGANVLTF. In DNA form, the CDR3 reads TGTGCCAGCTCACCAGAGAGCTCTGGGGCCAACGTCCTGACTTTC. The chain carries TRBV18 and TRBJ2-6; D remains ambiguous. V lost 2 bases to trimming and J lost 0 bases, with 5 bases between them. CDR1 is KGHSH, CDR2 LQKENI, per germline. This CDR3 is built from 15 residues.

The chain recombines TRBV5-1 with TRBJ2-2; no definite D call. Germline V gene lookup returns CDR1 SGHRS and CDR2 YFSETQ. The CDR3 is 14 amino acids. The germline V and J ends were trimmed by 0 bases and 4 bases, with 7 bases remaining between them. The CDR3 region has the DNA TGCGCCAGCAGCTTGGACCCGGGCACCGGGGAGCTGTTTTTT. Residues: CASSLDPGTGELFF.

The gene calls are TRBV5-4 and TRBJ1-2; 7 bases agree with TRBD1. V shed 4 bases, J shed 7 bases, and the junction held 19 bases outside the gene matches. The CDR3 totals 17 residues. Germline V lookup: CDR1 SGHNT, CDR2 YYREEE (reference sequence). In DNA form, the CDR3 reads TGTGCCAGCAGCCTGGGTGGAGGGGGCGTTAATCTCCTTGGCTACACCTTC. Its protein is CASSLGGGGVNLLGYTF.

This chain connects TRBV21-1 to TRBJ1-3; the D call in the table, TRBD1, was not verified against the DNA. TRBV21-1 is a recognized pseudogene. The CDR3 extends over 18 amino acids. The CDR3 spells CASSKVGSPSSCGNTIYF. The CDR3 DNA is TGTGCCAGCAGCAAAGTGGGCTCACCGAGCTCTTGTGGAAACACCATATATTTT.

The chain carries TRBV6-5 and TRBJ1-1; 9 nucleotides line up with TRBD1. The V and J ends lost 6 bases and 4 bases, in that order; junction bases with no gene match: 6. Germline V gene sequence: CDR1 MNHEY, CDR2 SVGAGI. The CDR3 is 14 residues long. CDR3 in DNA: TGTGCCAGCAGCAGAGGGGACAGGGCCACTGAAGCTTTCTTT. As protein: CASSRGDRATEAFF.

V gene TRBV28 combines with J gene TRBJ1-5, with TRBD1 identical over 8 bases. V was clipped by 2 bases and J by 7 bases; unmatched bases: 7. The CDR3 covers 15 residues. Germline V gene sequence: CDR1 MDHEN, CDR2 SYDVKM. The CDR3 spells CASSLGSGGVQPQHF. In nucleotides, the CDR3 is TGTGCCAGCAGTTTAGGGTCAGGGGGCGTCCAGCCCCAGCATTTT.

This chain joins TRBV10-3 and TRBJ1-2, with D maybe TRBD1 (5 bases). This CDR3 contains 14 residues. With 8 bases removed from V and 3 bases from J, the gap between germline ends came to 16 bases. Germline V lookup: CDR1 ENHRY, CDR2 SYGVKD. CDR3 sequence: CAIFRLTGDYGYTF. Written as DNA, the CDR3 is TGTGCCATCTTCCGGCTCACAGGTGACTATGGCTACACCTTC.

The chain employs TRBV9 and TRBJ2-1; 11 nucleotides agree with TRBD1. The V gene end was trimmed by 2 bases and the J gene end by 6 bases; junction bases not matched to a gene: 4. Germline CDR1 reads SGDLS; CDR2 reads YYNGEE. The CDR3 is made up of 15 amino acids. The CDR3 spells CASSVRTGGFNEQFF. CDR3 coding DNA: TGTGCCAGCAGCGTTAGGACAGGGGGCTTCAATGAGCAGTTCTTC.

The chain recombines TRBV3-1 (or the pseudogene TRBV3-2) with TRBJ1-2; TRBD1 agrees at 9 bases. The germline V gene encodes CDR1 LGHDT and CDR2 YNNKEL (reference sequence). Germline trimming cut 3 bases from V and 5 bases from J; bases unmatched to any gene: 4. The CDR3 is made up of 14 amino acids. Written as DNA, the CDR3 is TGTGCCAGCAGCCATAGGACAGGGGTTTATGGCTACACCTTC. Residues: CASSHRTGVYGYTF.

The CDR3: CASSQQGGYGYTF. The CDR3 DNA sequence: TGCGCCAGCAGCCAACAGGGGGGCTATGGCTACACCTTC. The rearrangement joins TRBV4-3 to TRBJ1-2, with TRBD1 identical over 7 bases. Germline loops: CDR1 LGHNA, CDR2 YSLEER. Unmatched junction bases numbered 1, after V lost 2 bases and J lost 4 bases. The length of the CDR3 is 13 residues.

The V and J genes are TRBV11-3 and TRBJ2-5, with D perhaps matching TRBD1 (6 bases). The CDR3 spans 17 residues. Germline V CDR1 and CDR2: SGHNT, YENEEA. Trimming took 0 bases from V and 4 from J, leaving 18 bases between them. The CDR3, as DNA: TGTGCCAGCAGCTTAGATGGGAGAACAGGGTATGGAGAGACCCAGTACTTC. This translates into CASSLDGRTGYGETQYF.

This rearrangement joins TRBV4-1 to TRBJ1-2, with 7 bases matching TRBD1. The CDR3 extends over 13 amino acids. Germline loops: CDR1 MGHRA, CDR2 YSYEKL. The V gene end was trimmed by 3 bases and the J gene end by 4 bases; junction bases not matched to a gene: 2. CDR3 nucleotides: TGCGCCAGCAGCCAGGACAGGCTCTATGGCTACACCTTC. It specifies CASSQDRLYGYTF.

For this clone: The junction shows a germline mismatch at one end, possibly a read error. This rearrangement joins TRBV3-1 (or the pseudogene TRBV3-2) to TRBJ1-2, with 10 nucleotides matching TRBD1. Germline values: CDR1 LGHDT, CDR2 YNNKEL (reference sequence). CDR3 length equals 11 residues. DNA for the CDR3: TGTGCCAGCACCGACAGGGGGCCGGGCCGCTTC. Encoded protein: CASTDRGPGRF.

J is TRBJ2-7 and V is TRBV19; D possibly corresponds to TRBD1 (7 bases). Germline assignment: CDR1 LNHDA and CDR2 SQIVND (reference sequence). The CDR3 is made up of 13 amino acids. Trimming took off 3 bases at V and 3 bases at J, with 9 bases between the two ends. The CDR3 sequence: CASSIQGGYEQYF. DNA for the CDR3: TGTGCCAGTAGTATCCAGGGGGGCTACGAGCAGTACTTC.

The chain is built from TRBV11-2 and TRBJ1-4; no reliable D call. CDR3 size: 15 residues. Germline loops: CDR1 SGHAT, CDR2 FQNNGV. V was trimmed by 1 base and J by 8 bases, leaving 14 bases between them. The CDR3 DNA is TGTGCCAGCAGCTTAGGCGACGCGGGGAGAGAAAAACTGTTTTTT. Encoded protein: CASSLGDAGREKLFF.

The chain links TRBV28 to TRBJ1-4, with 7 bases fitting TRBD1. CDR3 size: 14 residues. V gave up 7 bases and J gave up 8 bases; unmatched junction bases: 10. In germline, CDR1 is MDHEN, CDR2 SYDVKM. The CDR3 is CASNSGTAKEKLFF. The CDR3 nucleotides are TGTGCCAGCAACTCCGGGACAGCCAAGGAAAAACTGTTTTTT.

This clone was detected a few times. This rearrangement joins TRBV7-9 to TRBJ2-7; D not certain. There are 15 residues in the CDR3. The V gene's germline CDR1 is SEHNR and CDR2 FQNEAQ (reference sequence). V gave up 2 bases and J gave up 0 bases, with 11 bases separating them. The CDR3 sequence is CASSLTAGGSYEQYF. For the CDR3, the DNA is TGTGCCAGCAGCTTAACGGCAGGTGGCTCCTACGAGCAGTACTTC.

The rearrangement links TRBV11-2 to TRBJ2-2; the match to TRBD1 covers 8 bases. Germline loops: CDR1 SGHAT, CDR2 FQNNGV. V lost 6 bases and J lost 0; bases outside the gene matches: 9. The CDR3 length is 17 residues. The CDR3 DNA is TGTGCCAGCAGTCGCAACAGGGGGTCCGCGAACACCGGGGAGCTGTTTTTT. Translating gives CASSRNRGSANTGELFF.

Concerning this clone itself: The germline gene is not matched at one end of the junction; a read error may be the cause. J is TRBJ1-3 and V is TRBV29-1; D uncertain. CDR1 SQVTM and CDR2 ANQGSEA come from the germline V gene. The CDR3 loop spans 13 amino acids. The CDR3 DNA reads TGCAGCGTCGAAGAGGCCTCTGGAAACACCATATATTTT. Encoded protein: CSVEEASGNTIYF.

The V call is TRBV5-1, the J call TRBJ2-1; 7 bases line up with TRBD1. In germline, CDR1 is SGHRS, CDR2 YFSETQ. This CDR3 spans 15 amino acids. J gave up 1 base and V 7 bases, and 8 bases lay outside the gene matches. The CDR3 nucleotides read TGCGCCAGCTCTAACCCGGACAGGTCCTACAATGAGCAGTTCTTC. Amino acids: CASSNPDRSYNEQFF.

The chain is built from TRBV3-1 (or the pseudogene TRBV3-2) and TRBJ2-2, with 7 bases aligning to TRBD1. V was clipped by 6 bases and J by 6 bases; unmatched bases: 7. CDR3 size: 14 residues. Germline V gene data show CDR1 as LGHDT and CDR2 as YNNKEL (reference sequence). The CDR3: CASRTGASPGELFF. The DNA for the CDR3 is TGTGCCAGCAGAACAGGGGCTTCACCCGGGGAGCTGTTTTTT.

The chain joins TRBV28 to TRBJ1-5; D is perhaps TRBD1 (5 bases). CDR3 size: 14 residues. Per germline, CDR1 MDHEN and CDR2 SYDVKM. V was trimmed by 8 bases and J by 6 bases, leaving 17 bases between them. The CDR3 is CASRRWGVGQPQHF. CDR3 nucleotide sequence: TGTGCCAGCCGCAGGTGGGGGGTGGGTCAGCCCCAGCATTTT.

The V gene is TRBV28, the J gene TRBJ2-1, with 10 bases lining up with TRBD1. The ends lost 0 bases at V and 7 bases at J; junction bases unmatched: 3. From germline, CDR1 is MDHEN and CDR2 SYDVKM. The CDR3 is made up of 15 amino acids. CDR3 amino acids: CASSLWGDRGNEQFF. The CDR3, as DNA: TGTGCCAGCAGTTTATGGGGGGACAGGGGTAATGAGCAGTTCTTC.

CDR3 protein: CASSFGTRSKGSPLHF. The CDR3 DNA is TGTGCCAGCAGCTTTGGGACAAGATCTAAAGGTTCACCCCTCCACTTT. This chain connects TRBV5-4 to TRBJ1-6, with D perhaps TRBD1 (6 bases). V lost 2 bases to trimming and J lost 9 bases, with 18 bases between them. This CDR3 has 16 amino acids. Germline V gene lookup returns CDR1 SGHNT and CDR2 YYREEE (reference sequence).

The rearrangement uses TRBV14 and TRBJ2-7; D possibly corresponds to TRBD2 (6 bases). The CDR3 length is 13 residues. V was trimmed by 4 bases and J by 7 bases, leaving 14 bases between them. The germline V gene encodes CDR1 SGHDN and CDR2 FVKESK. CDR3: CASSLFGGGEQYF. CDR3 sequence (DNA): TGTGCCAGCAGCCTGTTCGGAGGAGGGGAGCAGTACTTC.

This rearrangement joins TRBV18 to TRBJ2-7; 9 bases match TRBD1. The germline CDR1 and CDR2 sequences are KGHSH and LQKENI. The CDR3 contains 14 residues. J gave up 3 bases and V 6 bases, and 6 bases lay outside the gene matches. The CDR3 nucleotides are TGTGCCAGCTCCGGTTGGGACAGGGTCTACGAGCAGTACTTC. Translation gives CASSGWDRVYEQYF.

The chain links TRBV24-1 to TRBJ2-3; 9 bases fit TRBD1. Germline trimming cut 5 bases from V and 4 bases from J; bases unmatched to any gene: 9. Germline values: CDR1 KGHDR, CDR2 SFDVKD. The CDR3 length is 16 residues. The CDR3 sequence: CATSASGTGNSDTQYF. The CDR3 DNA reads TGTGCCACCAGTGCCTCGGGGACAGGGAATTCAGATACGCAGTATTTT.

The chain links TRBV9 to TRBJ1-4, with unresolved D. CDR1 is SGDLS, CDR2 YYNGEE, per germline. The CDR3 contains 14 residues. V was shortened by 1 base and J by 7 bases, with 11 bases between the two germline ends. CDR3 sequence: CASSVNSLSEKLFF. The CDR3 DNA reads TGTGCCAGCAGCGTAAACAGCCTTAGTGAAAAACTGTTTTTT.